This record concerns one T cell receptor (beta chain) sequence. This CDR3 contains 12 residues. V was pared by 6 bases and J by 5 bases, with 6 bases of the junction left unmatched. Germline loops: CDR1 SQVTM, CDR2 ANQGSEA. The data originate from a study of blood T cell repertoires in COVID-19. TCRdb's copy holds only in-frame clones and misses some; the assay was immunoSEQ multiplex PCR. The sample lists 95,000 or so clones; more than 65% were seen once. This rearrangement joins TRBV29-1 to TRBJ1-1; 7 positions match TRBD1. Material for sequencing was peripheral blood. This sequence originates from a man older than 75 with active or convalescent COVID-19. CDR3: CSVAGGQTEAFF. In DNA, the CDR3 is TGCAGCGTCGCAGGGGGGCAAACTGAAGCTTTCTTT.